The T cell receptor (beta chain) under discussion was sequenced for a study of blood T cells in healthy people across ages. Study observations and caveats: In these data, TCR beta diversity tracked strongly with naive T cell percentage.

Isolated per sample were at least 7 million PBMCs. On this clonotype itself: Its antigen remains unidentified.

PCR was performed a second time for about 7 to 12 cycles using a sample-barcoded 5' primer and a J-beta primer mix. Each of the cDNA molecules was tagged by a template-switch adaptor with 12 random nucleotides. TCRdb independently ran MiXCR on the 5' RACE reads; one entry per CDR3 protein. The data show about 670,000 distinct CDR3 sequences, 52% seen once. Germline V gene sequence: CDR1 SNHLY, CDR2 FYNNEI. The CDR3 length is 15 residues. V was pared by 5 bases and J by 1 base, with 15 bases between. The TCR originated in a woman of 80 years or more in good health. The sample taken for sequencing was blood. The chain employs TRBV2 and TRBJ2-7; D assignment may be TRBD1 or TRBD2 (5 bases each). Here the CDR3 reads CASSTGYGGSYEQYF. CDR3 sequence (DNA): TGTGCCAGCAGTACCGGTTATGGGGGTTCCTACGAGCAGTACTTC.